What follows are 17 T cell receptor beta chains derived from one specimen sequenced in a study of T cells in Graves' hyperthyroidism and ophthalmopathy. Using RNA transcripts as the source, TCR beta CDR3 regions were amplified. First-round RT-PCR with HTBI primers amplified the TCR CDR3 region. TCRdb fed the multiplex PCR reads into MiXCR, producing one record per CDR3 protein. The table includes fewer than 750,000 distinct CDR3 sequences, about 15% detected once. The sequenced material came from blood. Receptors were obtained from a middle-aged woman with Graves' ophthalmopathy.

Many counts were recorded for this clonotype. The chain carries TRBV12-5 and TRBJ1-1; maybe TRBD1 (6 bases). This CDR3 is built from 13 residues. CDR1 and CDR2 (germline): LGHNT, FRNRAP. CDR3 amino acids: CAEQGQLNTEAFF. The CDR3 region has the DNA TGTGCCGAGCAAGGACAGCTGAACACTGAAGCTTTCTTT.

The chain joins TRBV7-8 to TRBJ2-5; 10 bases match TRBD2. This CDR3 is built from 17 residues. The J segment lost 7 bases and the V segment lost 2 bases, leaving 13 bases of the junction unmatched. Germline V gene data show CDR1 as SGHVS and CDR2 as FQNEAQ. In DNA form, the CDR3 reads TGTGCCAGCAGCTTACCCGGACTAGCGGCCGTCGGTGGGACCCAGTACTTC. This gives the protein CASSLPGLAAVGGTQYF.

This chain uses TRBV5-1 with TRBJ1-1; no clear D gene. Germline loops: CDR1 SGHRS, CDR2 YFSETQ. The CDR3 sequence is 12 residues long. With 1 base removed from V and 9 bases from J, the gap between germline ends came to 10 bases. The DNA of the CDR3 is TGCGCCAGCAGCTTGATTGGTGGCCAAGCTTTCTTT. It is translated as CASSLIGGQAFF.

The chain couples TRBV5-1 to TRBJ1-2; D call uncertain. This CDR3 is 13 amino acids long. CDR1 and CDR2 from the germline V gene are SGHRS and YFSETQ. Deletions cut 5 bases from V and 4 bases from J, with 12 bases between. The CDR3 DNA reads TGCGCCAGCAGACAAACGGATGGCTATGGCTACACCTTC. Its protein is CASRQTDGYGYTF.

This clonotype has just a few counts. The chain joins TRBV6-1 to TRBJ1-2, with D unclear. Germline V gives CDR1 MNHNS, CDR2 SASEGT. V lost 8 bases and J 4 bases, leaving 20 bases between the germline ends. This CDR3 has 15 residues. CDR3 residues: CASLSGPEKAYGYTF. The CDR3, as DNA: TGTGCCAGCCTCTCGGGCCCGGAGAAGGCCTATGGCTACACCTTC.

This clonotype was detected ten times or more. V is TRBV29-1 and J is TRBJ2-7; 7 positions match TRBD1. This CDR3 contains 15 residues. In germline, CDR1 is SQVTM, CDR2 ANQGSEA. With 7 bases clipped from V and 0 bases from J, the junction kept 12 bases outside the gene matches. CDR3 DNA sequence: TGCAGCGCCCCTTCGGGACAGATTACCTCCTACGAGCAGTACTTC. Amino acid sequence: CSAPSGQITSYEQYF.

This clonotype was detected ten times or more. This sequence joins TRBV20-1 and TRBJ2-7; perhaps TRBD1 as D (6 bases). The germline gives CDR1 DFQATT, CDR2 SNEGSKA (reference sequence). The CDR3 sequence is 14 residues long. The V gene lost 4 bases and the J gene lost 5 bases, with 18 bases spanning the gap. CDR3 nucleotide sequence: TGCAGTGCTATCCGCGTGGTACAGGGTAACGAGCAGTACTTC. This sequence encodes CSAIRVVQGNEQYF.

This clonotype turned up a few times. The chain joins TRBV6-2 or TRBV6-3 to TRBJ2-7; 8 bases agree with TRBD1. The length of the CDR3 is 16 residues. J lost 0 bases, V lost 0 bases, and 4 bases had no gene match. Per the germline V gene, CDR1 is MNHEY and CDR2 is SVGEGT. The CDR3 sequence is CASSYSPGQDSYEQYF. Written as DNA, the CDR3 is TGTGCCAGCAGTTACTCACCGGGACAGGACTCCTACGAGCAGTACTTC.

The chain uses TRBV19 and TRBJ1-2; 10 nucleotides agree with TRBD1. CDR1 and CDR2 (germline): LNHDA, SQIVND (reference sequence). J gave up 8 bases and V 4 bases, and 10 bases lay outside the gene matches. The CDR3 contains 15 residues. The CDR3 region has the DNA TGTGCCAGTAGTAGAATAATGGGACAGGGGTACGGCTACACCTTC. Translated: CASSRIMGQGYGYTF.

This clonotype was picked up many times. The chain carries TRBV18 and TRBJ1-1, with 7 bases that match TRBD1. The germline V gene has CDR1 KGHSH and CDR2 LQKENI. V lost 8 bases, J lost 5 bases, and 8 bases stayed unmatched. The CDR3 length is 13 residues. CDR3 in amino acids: CASSPTGRTEAFF. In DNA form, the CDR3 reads TGTGCCAGCAGCCCGACAGGGAGGACTGAAGCTTTCTTT.

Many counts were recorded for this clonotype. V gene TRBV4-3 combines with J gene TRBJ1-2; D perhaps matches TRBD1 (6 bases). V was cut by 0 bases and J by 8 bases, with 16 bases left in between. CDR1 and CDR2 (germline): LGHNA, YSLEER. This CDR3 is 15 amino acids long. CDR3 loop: CASSQEWGTGLGYTF. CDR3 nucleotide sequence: TGCGCCAGCAGCCAAGAGTGGGGCACAGGGCTCGGCTACACCTTC.

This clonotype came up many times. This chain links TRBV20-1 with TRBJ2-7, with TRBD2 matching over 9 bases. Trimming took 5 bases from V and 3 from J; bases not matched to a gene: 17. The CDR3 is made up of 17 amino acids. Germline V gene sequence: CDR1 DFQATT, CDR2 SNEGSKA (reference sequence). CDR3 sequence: CSAPSGKKRGSDYEQYF. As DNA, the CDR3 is TGCAGTGCTCCTAGCGGGAAGAAACGTGGGAGCGACTACGAGCAGTACTTC.

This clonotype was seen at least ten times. The CDR3 reads CASSRQGADGYTF. The CDR3, as DNA: TGTGCCAGCAGCCGACAGGGGGCTGATGGCTACACCTTC. This chain links TRBV6-1 with TRBJ1-2; 10 nucleotides line up with TRBD1. CDR3 length: 13 residues. Trimming removed 6 bases from V and 6 bases from J; junction bases left unmatched: 4. The germline gives CDR1 MNHNS, CDR2 SASEGT.

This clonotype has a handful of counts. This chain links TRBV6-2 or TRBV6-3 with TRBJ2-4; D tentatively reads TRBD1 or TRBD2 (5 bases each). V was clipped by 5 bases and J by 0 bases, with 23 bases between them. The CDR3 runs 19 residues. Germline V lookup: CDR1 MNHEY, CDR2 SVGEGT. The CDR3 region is CASSTNGADSNLAKNIQYF. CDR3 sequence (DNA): TGTGCCAGCAGTACTAACGGGGCTGATTCCAATCTAGCCAAAAACATTCAGTACTTC.

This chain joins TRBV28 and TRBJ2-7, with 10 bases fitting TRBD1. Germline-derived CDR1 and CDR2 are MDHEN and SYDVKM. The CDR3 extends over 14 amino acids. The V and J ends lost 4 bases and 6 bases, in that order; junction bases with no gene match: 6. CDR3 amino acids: CASSSNDRGLEQYF. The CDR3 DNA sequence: TGTGCCAGCAGTTCCAACGACAGGGGGCTCGAGCAGTACTTC.

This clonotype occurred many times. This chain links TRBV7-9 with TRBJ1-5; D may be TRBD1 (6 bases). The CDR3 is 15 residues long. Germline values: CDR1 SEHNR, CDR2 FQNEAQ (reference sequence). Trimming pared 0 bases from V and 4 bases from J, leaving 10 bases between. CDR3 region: CASSLAGAENQPQHF. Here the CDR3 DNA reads TGTGCCAGCAGCTTAGCGGGGGCGGAGAATCAGCCCCAGCATTTT.

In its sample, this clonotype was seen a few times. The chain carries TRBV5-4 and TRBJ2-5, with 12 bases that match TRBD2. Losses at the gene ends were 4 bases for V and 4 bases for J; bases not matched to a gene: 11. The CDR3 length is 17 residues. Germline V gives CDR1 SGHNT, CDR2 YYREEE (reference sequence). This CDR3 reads CASSPKTSGSGPETQYF. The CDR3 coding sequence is TGTGCCAGCAGCCCGAAGACTAGCGGGAGTGGTCCAGAGACCCAGTACTTC. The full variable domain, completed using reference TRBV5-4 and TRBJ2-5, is ETGVTQSPTHLIKTRGQQVTLRCSSQSGHNTVSWYQQALGQGPQFIFQYYREEENGRGNFPPRFSGLQFPNYSSELNVNALELDDSALYLCASSPKTSGSGPETQYFGPGTRLLVL.